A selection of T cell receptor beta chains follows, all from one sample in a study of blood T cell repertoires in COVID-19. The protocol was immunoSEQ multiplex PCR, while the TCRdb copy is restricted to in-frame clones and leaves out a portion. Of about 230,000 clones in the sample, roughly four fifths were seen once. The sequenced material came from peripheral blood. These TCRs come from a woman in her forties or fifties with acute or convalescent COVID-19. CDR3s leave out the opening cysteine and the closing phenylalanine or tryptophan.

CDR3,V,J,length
ASSLSGTGLNEQY,TRBV7-9,TRBJ2-7,13
ASSTSGGAETQY,TRBV5-1,TRBJ2-5,12
ASSYRSGNNEQF,TRBV7-2,TRBJ2-1,12
ASSHGLAGEETQY,TRBV3-1/TRBV3-2,TRBJ2-5,13
ASSLGSSGWDTEAF,TRBV13,TRBJ1-1,14
ASGSVGYT,TRBV12-3/TRBV12-4,TRBJ1-2,8
ASSSKEARGGETQY,TRBV7-2,TRBJ2-5,14
ASSGGRASPNYGYT,TRBV2,TRBJ1-2,14
ASTLPYEQY,TRBV28,TRBJ2-7,9
ASSQDRVNTQY,TRBV4-3,TRBJ2-3,11
ASSQDRGVGLAGATDTQY,TRBV4-3,TRBJ2-3,18
ASSRPAGESPLH,TRBV27,TRBJ1-6,12
ASSWDSRETQY,TRBV5-4,TRBJ2-5,11
ASSRGGSSYNSPLH,TRBV28,TRBJ1-6,14
AWSFLAGGHEQF,TRBV30,TRBJ2-1,12
ASSLFTGSYEQY,TRBV28,TRBJ2-7,12
ASRTDRYDEQY,TRBV6-5,TRBJ2-7,11
ASRADRGIENTIY,TRBV6-5,TRBJ1-3,13
ASSSTRVWQPQH,TRBV7-8,TRBJ1-5,12
ASSQNDRLETEAF,TRBV4-3,TRBJ1-1,13
ASSPRGGTGTGELF,TRBV11-3,TRBJ2-2,14
ASSLGGTISYEQY,TRBV28,TRBJ2-7,13
ASSIISGTGMREQY,TRBV19,TRBJ2-7,14
ASSMSQQTYEQY,TRBV19,TRBJ2-7,12
ASNRDRGQYEQY,TRBV6-5,TRBJ2-7,12
SASISGAYGYT,TRBV20-1,TRBJ1-2,11
ASSLGGLWEQY,TRBV7-2,TRBJ2-7,11
ATSDPSGTGMGNEQF,TRBV24-1,TRBJ2-1,15
ASSQVAGQETQY,TRBV3-1/TRBV3-2,TRBJ2-5,12
ASSPARAQGISGYT,TRBV5-4,TRBJ1-2,14
ASSSTSGGRRETQY,TRBV5-1,TRBJ2-5,14
ASSIRGKNEKLF,TRBV6-6,TRBJ1-4,12
ASSLGTTYEQY,TRBV11-2,TRBJ2-7,11